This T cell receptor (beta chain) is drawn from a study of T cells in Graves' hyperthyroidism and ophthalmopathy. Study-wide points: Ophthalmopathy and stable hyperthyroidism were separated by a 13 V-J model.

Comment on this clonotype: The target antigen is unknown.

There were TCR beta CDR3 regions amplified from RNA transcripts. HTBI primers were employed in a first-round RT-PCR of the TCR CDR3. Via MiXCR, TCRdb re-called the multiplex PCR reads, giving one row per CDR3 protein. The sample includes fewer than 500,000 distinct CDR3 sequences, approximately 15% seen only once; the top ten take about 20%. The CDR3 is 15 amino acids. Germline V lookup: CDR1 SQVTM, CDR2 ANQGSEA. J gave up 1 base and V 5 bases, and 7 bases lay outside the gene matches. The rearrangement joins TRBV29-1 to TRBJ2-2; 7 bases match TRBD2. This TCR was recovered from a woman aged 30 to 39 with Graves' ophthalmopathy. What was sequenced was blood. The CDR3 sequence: CSVWSGARNTGELFF. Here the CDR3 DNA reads TGCAGCGTTTGGAGCGGGGCTAGGAACACCGGGGAGCTGTTTTTT.